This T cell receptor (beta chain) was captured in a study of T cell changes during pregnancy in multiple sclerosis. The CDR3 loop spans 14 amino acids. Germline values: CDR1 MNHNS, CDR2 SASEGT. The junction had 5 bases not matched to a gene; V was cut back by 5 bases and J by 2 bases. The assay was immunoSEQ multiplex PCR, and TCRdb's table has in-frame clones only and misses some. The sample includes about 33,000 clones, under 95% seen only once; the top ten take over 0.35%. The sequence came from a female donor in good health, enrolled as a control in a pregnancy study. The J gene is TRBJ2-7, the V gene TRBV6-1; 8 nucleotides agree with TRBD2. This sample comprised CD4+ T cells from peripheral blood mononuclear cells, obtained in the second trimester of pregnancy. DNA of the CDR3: TGTGCCAGCAGTACTCCGGGACTAGCCTACGAGCAGTACTTC. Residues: CASSTPGLAYEQYF.